This T cell receptor beta chain appears in the sequencing data of a study of cytomegalovirus exposure and HLA in healthy donors. Overall study context: Earlier work reported approximately 110 million unique TCR beta sequences from about 180 million T cells.

In regard to this clone: Its antigen is not identified.

From germline, CDR1 is SGHTA and CDR2 FQGNSA. This CDR3 contains 16 residues. The ends lost 2 bases at V and 2 bases at J; junction bases unmatched: 5. General observations from the study: Later analysis identified a missense DCLRE1C variant that was linked to TCR beta V- and J-gene trimming.

It was healthy bone marrow donors who served as donors. The PCR made use of 60 Vbeta and 13 Jbeta primers. Profiling relied on immunoSEQ multiplex PCR, and the TCRdb table lists in-frame clones only, not all of them. The data show 150,000 to 200,000 clones, with 75% to 90% seen just once and roughly 0.98% held by the top ten. The origin of this receptor is a boy younger than 10 in good health and CMV-seronegative. The V and J genes are TRBV7-2 and TRBJ2-4; 8 nucleotides match TRBD2. Material: PBMCs. CDR3 residues: CASSLRGGASKNIQYF. The DNA of the CDR3 is TGTGCCAGCAGCTTACGGGGGGGGGCTTCCAAAAACATTCAGTACTTC.